This record looks at one T cell receptor (beta chain) sequence and its context. As yet, its antigen is unknown. The protocol was immunoSEQ multiplex PCR, while the TCRdb copy is restricted to in-frame clones and leaves out a portion. The sample lists 2 million to 2.5 million clones, approximately 95% occurring once. The data derive from a study of shared clonotypes between healthy human individuals. Looked up from germline, CDR1 is SGHAT and CDR2 is FQNNGV. Deletions cut 2 bases from V and 1 base from J, with 8 bases between. The CDR3 loop spans 14 amino acids. Study-wide points: The study generally estimated greater richness for naive than memory subsets. Blood was the sole source, and tissue repertoires probably differ.

Healthy HIV-negative adults with no recent acute infections or vaccinations were recruited as donors. The V and J genes are TRBV11-2 and TRBJ1-1; D is uncertain. The sample taken for sequencing was naive CD4+ T cells from PBMCs. Subset here: CD45RA+ positively selected. The clonotype originates from a man aged 18 to 29 in good health. Some clones in this sample may be carry-over from other donors' samples. CDR3 residues: CASSLPSGNTEAFF. The CDR3, as DNA: TGTGCCAGCAGCTTACCGTCAGGGAACACTGAAGCTTTCTTT.